These 3 T cell receptor beta chains were all obtained from the same sample, sequenced in a study of regulatory T cells in long-lasting Graves disease. HTBI primers from iRepertoire and Arm-PCR of CDR3 regions yielded the TCR beta libraries. MiXCR, applied by TCRdb to the multiplex PCR reads, yields one record per CDR3 protein. This table has fewer than 500,000 distinct CDR3 sequences, roughly 15% appearing once. Noted time point: newly diagnosed GD, antithyroid drugs for less than 3 months. PBMC RNA served as the TCR library source. This same sample was also part of a study on T cells in Graves' hyperthyroidism and ophthalmopathy.

The specimen comprised peripheral blood mononuclear cells (PBMCs), sampled at new diagnosis, from a patient treated with antithyroid drugs. Source of these receptors: a man aged 35 to 55 with Graves disease.

The table lists this clonotype with a few counts. The DNA of the CDR3 is TGTGCCACCCACAGCTCTGGGGCCAACGTCCTGACTTTC. Protein product: CATHSSGANVLTF. The V gene is TRBV7-9, the J gene TRBJ2-6; D ambiguous. This CDR3 contains 13 residues. Germline CDR1 is SEHNR and CDR2 is FQNEAQ (reference sequence). V lost 10 bases, J lost 0 bases, and 7 bases lay in between.

This clonotype was observed at least ten times. The chain employs TRBV11-1 and TRBJ2-3; 7 bases line up with TRBD2. V dropped 5 bases and J dropped 1; count of bases not matched to a gene: 6. Germline loops: CDR1 SGHAT, CDR2 FQDESV (reference sequence). The CDR3 sequence is 15 residues long. CDR3 amino acids: CASSLQAGRTDTQYF. The CDR3, as DNA: TGTGCCAGCAGCCTCCAAGCGGGACGCACAGATACGCAGTATTTT.

Concerning this clonotype: A far larger clone is just one base off, so this is likely a read error. The chain couples TRBV2 to TRBJ2-3, with D hard to call. The end of the DNA is better explained by TRBJ2-7, so the J call may be wrong. Per germline, CDR1 SNHLY and CDR2 FYNNEI. The CDR3 contains 15 residues. CDR3 in DNA: TGTGCCAGCAGTCAGGAGAGGACCTCCTCCTACGAGCAGTACTTC. Protein sequence: CASSQERTSSYEQYF.